This passage covers 24 T cell receptor beta chains from one sample sequenced in a study of control samples from healthy donors and cancer patients. Clones were read by immunoSEQ multiplex PCR, and TCRdb kept only the in-frame ones, dropping some. This sample has over 200,000 clones, with approximately 80% found just once. Specimen: PBMCs. Receptors originate from a woman in her sixties or seventies with lung cancer.

The rearrangement links TRBV7-3 to TRBJ2-1; 10 bases are a match to TRBD2. V shed 2 bases and J 10 bases; nucleotides not matched to a gene: 5. This CDR3 is 14 amino acids long. Germline assignment: CDR1 SGHTA and CDR2 FQGTGA. The CDR3 region has the DNA TGTGCCAGCAGCTTAGCCCCTAGCGGGGGCGAGCAGTTCTTC. Protein sequence: CASSLAPSGGEQFF.

The V gene is TRBV15, the J gene TRBJ1-1, with D tentatively TRBD1 (6 bases). This CDR3 comprises 13 residues. Germline lookup yields CDR1 LNHNV and CDR2 YYDKDF (reference sequence). Between the trimmed V and J ends, which lost 7 bases and 7 bases, there was a span of 16 bases. The CDR3 here is CATKVGQPNEAFF. The CDR3 nucleotides are TGTGCCACCAAGGTGGGACAACCAAATGAAGCTTTCTTT. Based on the CDR3 plus reference TRBV15 and TRBJ1-1, the full variable domain is DAMVIQNPRYQVTQFGKPVTLSCSQTLNHNVMYWYQQKSSQAPKLLFHYYDKDFNNEADTPDNFQSRRPNTSFCFLDIRSPGLGDTAMYLCATKVGQPNEAFFGQGTRLTVV.

V usage is TRBV10-3 and J usage is TRBJ1-1; TRBD1 matches at 7 bases. The trim removed 2 bases at V and 11 bases at J, leaving 5 bases unmatched. Germline V CDR1 and CDR2: ENHRY, SYGVKD. CDR3 size: 12 residues. DNA of the CDR3: TGTGCCATCAGTGAGATACAGGGGTGGGCTTTCTTT. Translated: CAISEIQGWAFF.

The rearrangement links TRBV3-1 (or the pseudogene TRBV3-2) to TRBJ2-3; 9 nucleotides align to TRBD1. The CDR3 totals 16 residues. V lost 1 base to trimming and J lost 6 bases; unmatched junction nucleotides: 8. CDR1 and CDR2 (germline): LGHDT, YNNKEL (reference sequence). The CDR3 loop is CASSQANRGRGDTQYF. CDR3 nucleotide sequence: TGTGCCAGCAGCCAAGCCAACAGGGGGCGCGGGGATACGCAGTATTTT.

Here the CDR3 DNA reads TGTGCCAGCAGCGTACGGGGGAACACAGATACGCAGTATTTT. Translating gives CASSVRGNTDTQYF. The chain uses TRBV9 and TRBJ2-3, with D possibly being TRBD2 (6 bases). This CDR3 spans 14 amino acids. Between the trimmed V and J ends, which lost 1 base and 2 bases, there was a span of 8 bases. The germline V gene has CDR1 SGDLS and CDR2 YYNGEE.

The CDR3 sequence is CASSLDRESGYTF. CDR3 nucleotides: TGCGCCAGCAGCCTAGACAGGGAGAGCGGCTACACCTTC. The rearrangement links TRBV4-1 to TRBJ1-2; 7 bases are a match to TRBD1. The CDR3 sequence is 13 residues long. Germline trimming cut 4 bases from V and 8 bases from J; bases unmatched to any gene: 7. Germline lookup yields CDR1 MGHRA and CDR2 YSYEKL.

This chain uses TRBV5-1 with TRBJ2-6; D is unresolved. This CDR3 comprises 15 residues. Germline V lookup: CDR1 SGHRS, CDR2 YFSETQ. V gave up 3 bases and J gave up 0 bases, with 7 bases separating them. The CDR3, as DNA: TGCGCCAGCAGCTACCGGCCCTCTGGGGCCAACGTCCTGACTTTC. Its translation: CASSYRPSGANVLTF.

The V gene is TRBV24-1, the J gene TRBJ2-7, with TRBD1 matching 9 bases. Germline V CDR1 and CDR2: KGHDR, SFDVKD. The V gene end was trimmed by 0 bases and the J gene end by 2 bases; junction bases not matched to a gene: 1. This CDR3 region has 15 residues. CDR3 bases: TGTGCCACCAGTGATTTGAGACAGGGGGCCTACGAGCAGTACTTC. Translating gives CATSDLRQGAYEQYF.

The J gene is TRBJ1-2, the V gene TRBV19, with D maybe TRBD1 (6 bases). Looked up from germline, CDR1 is LNHDA and CDR2 is SQIVND (reference sequence). V lost 6 bases to trimming and J lost 4 bases, with 18 bases between them. The CDR3 runs to 15 residues. The CDR3, as DNA: TGTGCCAGTAGCCCGACAGGAGGAGGGGTCTATGGCTACACCTTC. Translating gives CASSPTGGGVYGYTF.

The chain has TRBV7-6 and TRBJ2-1; 7 bases are shared with TRBD2. The junction had 15 bases not matched to a gene; V was cut back by 1 base and J by 3 bases. CDR1 and CDR2 (germline): SGHVS, FNYEAQ. This CDR3 has 19 amino acids. CDR3 in amino acids: CASSLDLVTSRLSYNEQFF. The CDR3 coding sequence is TGTGCCAGCAGCTTAGATTTGGTGACTAGCAGATTGAGCTACAATGAGCAGTTCTTC. The whole variable domain, filled in from reference TRBV7-6 and TRBJ2-1, reads GAGVSQSPRYKVTKRGQDVALRCDPISGHVSLYWYRQALGQGPEFLTYFNYEAQQDKSGLPNDRFSAERPEGSISTLTIQRTEQRDSAMYRCASSLDLVTSRLSYNEQFFGPGTRLTVL.

The sample holds a few counts of this clone. V gene TRBV7-3 combines with J gene TRBJ2-7; D perhaps matches TRBD1 (5 bases). The CDR3 is 15 amino acids. Germline values: CDR1 SGHTA, CDR2 FQGTGA. V was cut by 2 bases and J by 2 bases, with 13 bases left in between. In DNA form, the CDR3 reads TGTGCCAGCAGCTTATTCAGGGCAAATCCCTACGAGCAGTACTTC. Residues: CASSLFRANPYEQYF.

This clone appeared once. The chain uses TRBV5-1 and TRBJ2-1; no firm D call. CDR1 and CDR2 (germline): SGHRS, YFSETQ. This CDR3 is built from 15 residues. V was cut by 1 base and J by 5 bases, with 13 bases left in between. The CDR3 nucleotides read TGCGCCAGCAGCTTGCAGCCCCTTCCAAACAATGAGCAGTTCTTC. This sequence encodes CASSLQPLPNNEQFF. Based on the CDR3 plus reference TRBV5-1 and TRBJ2-1, the full variable domain is KAGVTQTPRYLIKTRGQQVTLSCSPISGHRSVSWYQQTPGQGLQFLFEYFSETQRNKGNFPGRFSGRQFSNSRSEMNVSTLELGDSALYLCASSLQPLPNNEQFFGPGTRLTVL.

V is TRBV27 and J is TRBJ1-4; 8 nucleotides match TRBD1. This CDR3 spans 15 amino acids. Germline CDR1 MNHEY, CDR2 SMNVEV (reference sequence). V lost 5 bases and J lost 7; bases outside the gene matches: 9. The CDR3 DNA reads TGTGCCAGCAGTCCCCTACAGGGGGGGAGTGAAAAACTGTTTTTT. It codes for CASSPLQGGSEKLFF.

This rearrangement joins TRBV2 to TRBJ1-5, with a possible D match to TRBD1 (5 bases). The CDR3 sequence is 13 residues long. The V gene's germline CDR1 is SNHLY and CDR2 FYNNEI. V was shortened by 8 bases and J by 7 bases, with 15 bases between the two germline ends. CDR3 protein: CASGNGRGQPQHF. DNA for the CDR3: TGTGCCAGCGGGAACGGACGGGGGCAGCCCCAGCATTTT.

The chain combines TRBV6-6 with TRBJ1-2; no firm D call. CDR3 length equals 13 residues. Looked up from germline, CDR1 is MNHNY and CDR2 is SVGAGI (reference sequence). Trimming removed 6 bases at V and 0 bases at J, with 8 bases between. This chain's CDR3 is CASSSNTNYGYTF. The CDR3 DNA sequence: TGTGCCAGCAGCTCGAATACTAACTATGGCTACACCTTC.

The rearrangement joins TRBV3-1 (or the pseudogene TRBV3-2) to TRBJ2-1; no firm D call. V gave up 2 bases and J gave up 7 bases, with 6 bases separating them. CDR1 and CDR2 from the germline V gene are LGHDT and YNNKEL (reference sequence). The CDR3 loop spans 12 amino acids. The CDR3 region is CASSQLDNEQFF. CDR3 bases: TGTGCCAGCAGCCAATTAGATAATGAGCAGTTCTTC.

For this clone: Germline is not matched at one junction end, which may reflect a read error. The chain links TRBV29-1 to TRBJ2-5; 7 nucleotides line up with TRBD1. In germline, CDR1 is SQVTM, CDR2 ANQGSEA. The CDR3 is 12 residues long. This CDR3 reads CSIEGGRETQYF. The DNA of the CDR3 is TGCAGCATTGAAGGGGGCCGGGAGACCCAGTACTTC.

Concerning this clone: Other DNA sequences in the sample encode the same CDR3. The genes are TRBV5-1 and TRBJ2-7; D might be TRBD1 (5 bases). Germline V gene data show CDR1 as SGHRS and CDR2 as YFSETQ. The V gene lost 0 bases and the J gene lost 3 bases, with 7 bases spanning the gap. The CDR3 length is 13 residues. CDR3 sequence: CASSLDRSYEQYF. CDR3 in DNA: TGCGCCAGCAGCTTGGACAGGAGCTACGAGCAGTACTTC. Full variable domain (outside the CDR3, taken from reference TRBV5-1 and TRBJ2-7): KAGVTQTPRYLIKTRGQQVTLSCSPISGHRSVSWYQQTPGQGLQFLFEYFSETQRNKGNFPGRFSGRQFSNSRSEMNVSTLELGDSALYLCASSLDRSYEQYFGPGTRLTVT.

This chain joins TRBV27 and TRBJ2-7, with D possibly being TRBD1 or TRBD2 (7 bases each). This CDR3 is built from 15 residues. CDR1 and CDR2 (germline): MNHEY, SMNVEV (reference sequence). Trimming took 6 bases from V and 3 from J, leaving 18 bases between them. The chain's CDR3 is CASRRVGGGDYEQYF. The CDR3 region has the DNA TGTGCCAGCAGGCGGGTGGGAGGGGGCGACTACGAGCAGTACTTC.

This clone was seen only once. The chain links TRBV30 to TRBJ1-5; 9 bases agree with TRBD1. Germline CDR1 GTSNPN, CDR2 SVGIG (reference sequence). The CDR3 is 13 amino acids. Trimming removed 5 bases from V and 9 bases from J; junction bases left unmatched: 8. The CDR3 protein is CAWSGTGRRPQHF. Written as DNA, the CDR3 is TGTGCCTGGTCCGGGACAGGGAGGAGGCCCCAGCATTTT.

The rearrangement uses TRBV5-1 and TRBJ2-3; D is possibly TRBD1 (5 bases). V was shortened by 0 bases and J by 8 bases, with 16 bases between the two germline ends. CDR1 is SGHRS and CDR2 is YFSETQ in the germline V gene. The CDR3 covers 15 residues. CDR3 in DNA: TGCGCCAGCAGCTTGGTATTCCGACAGCCAGTTACGCAGTATTTT. Protein product: CASSLVFRQPVTQYF.

This clone has a single count. The rearrangement joins TRBV15 to TRBJ1-3; D not certain. V was trimmed by 0 bases and J by 16 bases, leaving 19 bases between them. Germline assignment: CDR1 LNHNV and CDR2 YYDKDF (reference sequence). This CDR3 contains 14 residues. CDR3 sequence (DNA): TGTGCCACCAGCAGAGATTTGGGCATGATGGGCGGGTATTTT. It encodes CATSRDLGMMGGYF.

The chain combines TRBV18 with TRBJ1-6; D perhaps matches TRBD1 (5 bases). The germline V gene has CDR1 KGHSH and CDR2 LQKENI. The germline V and J ends were trimmed by 0 bases and 8 bases, with 14 bases remaining between them. The CDR3 is 16 residues long. The CDR3 DNA follows: TGTGCCAGCTCACCACCGGACCGTTGGGGGGATTCACCCCTCCACTTT. Encoded protein: CASSPPDRWGDSPLHF. The entire variable domain, with the rest obtained from reference TRBV18 and TRBJ1-6, is as follows: NAGVMQNPRHLVRRRGQEARLRCSPMKGHSHVYWYRQLPEEGLKFMVYLQKENIIDESGMPKERFSAEFPKEGPSILRIQQVVRGDSAAYFCASSPPDRWGDSPLHFGNGTRLTVT.

The chain recombines TRBV30 with TRBJ2-1; the D gene is possibly TRBD2 (5 bases). The CDR3 is 13 residues long. CDR1 and CDR2 (germline): GTSNPN, SVGIG (reference sequence). Between the trimmed V and J ends, which lost 1 base and 12 bases, there was a span of 16 bases. CDR3 in amino acids: CAWSALGFGGQFF. In nucleotides, the CDR3 is TGTGCCTGGAGTGCCTTGGGTTTCGGAGGGCAGTTCTTC.